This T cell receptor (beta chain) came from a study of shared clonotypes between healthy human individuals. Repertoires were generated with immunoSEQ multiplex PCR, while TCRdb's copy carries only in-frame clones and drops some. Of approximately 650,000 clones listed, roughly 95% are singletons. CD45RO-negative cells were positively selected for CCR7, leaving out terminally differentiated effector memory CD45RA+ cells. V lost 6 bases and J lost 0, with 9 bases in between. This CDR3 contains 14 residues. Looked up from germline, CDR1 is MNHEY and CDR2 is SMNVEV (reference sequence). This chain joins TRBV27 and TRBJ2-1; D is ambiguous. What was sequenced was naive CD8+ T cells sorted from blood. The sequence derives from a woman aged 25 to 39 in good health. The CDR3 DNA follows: TGTGCCAGCAGACCGGGCAGCTCCTACAATGAGCAGTTCTTC. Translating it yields CASRPGSSYNEQFF.